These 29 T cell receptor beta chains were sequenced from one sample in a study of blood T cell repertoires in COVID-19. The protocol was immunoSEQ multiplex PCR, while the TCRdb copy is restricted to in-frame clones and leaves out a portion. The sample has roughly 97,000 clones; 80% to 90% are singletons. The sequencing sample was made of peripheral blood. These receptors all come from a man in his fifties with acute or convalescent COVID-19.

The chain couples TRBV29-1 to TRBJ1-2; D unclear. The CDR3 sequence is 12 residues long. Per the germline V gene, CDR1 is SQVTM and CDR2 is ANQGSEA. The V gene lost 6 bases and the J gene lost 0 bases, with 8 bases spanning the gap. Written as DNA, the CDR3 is TGCAGCGTAATGACATCTAACTATGGCTACACCTTC. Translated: CSVMTSNYGYTF.

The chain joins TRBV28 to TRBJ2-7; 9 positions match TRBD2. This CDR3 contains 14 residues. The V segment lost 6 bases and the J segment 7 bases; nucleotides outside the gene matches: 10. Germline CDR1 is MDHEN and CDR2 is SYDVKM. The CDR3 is CASRVTSGAREQYF. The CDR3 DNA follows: TGTGCCAGCAGAGTGACTAGCGGCGCGAGGGAGCAGTACTTC.

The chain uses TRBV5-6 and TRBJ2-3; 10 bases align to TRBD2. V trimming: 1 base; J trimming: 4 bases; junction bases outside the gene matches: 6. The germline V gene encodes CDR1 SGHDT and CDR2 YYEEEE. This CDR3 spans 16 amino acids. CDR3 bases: TGTGCCAGCAGCTTGTTAGCGGGAGGTAGGGCAGATACGCAGTATTTT. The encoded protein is CASSLLAGGRADTQYF.

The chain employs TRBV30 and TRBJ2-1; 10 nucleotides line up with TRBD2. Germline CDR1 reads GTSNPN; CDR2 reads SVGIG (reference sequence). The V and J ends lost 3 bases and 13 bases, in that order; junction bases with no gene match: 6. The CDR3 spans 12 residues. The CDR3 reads CAWRPSGSVQFF. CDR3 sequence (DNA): TGTGCCTGGAGACCTAGCGGGAGTGTTCAGTTCTTC.

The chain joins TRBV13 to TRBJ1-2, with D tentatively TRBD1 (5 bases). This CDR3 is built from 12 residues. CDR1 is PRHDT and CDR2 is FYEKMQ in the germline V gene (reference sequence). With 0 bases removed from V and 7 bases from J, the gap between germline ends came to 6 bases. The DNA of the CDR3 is TGTGCCAGCAGCTTAGGTAGGGGTGGCTACACCTTC. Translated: CASSLGRGGYTF.

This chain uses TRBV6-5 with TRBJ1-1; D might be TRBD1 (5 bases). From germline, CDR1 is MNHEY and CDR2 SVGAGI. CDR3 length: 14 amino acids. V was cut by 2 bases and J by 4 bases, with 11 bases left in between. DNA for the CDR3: TGTGCCAGCAGTTACCAGGGATGGAGCACTGAAGCTTTCTTT. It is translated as CASSYQGWSTEAFF.

The DNA for the CDR3 is TGTGCCAGCAGCCAAGGGACAGGGGGGTTTGAGCAGTTCTTC. It specifies CASSQGTGGFEQFF. This chain uses TRBV3-1 (or the pseudogene TRBV3-2) with TRBJ2-1, with 10 bases identical to TRBD1. The CDR3 spans 14 residues. V shed 1 base and J 9 bases; nucleotides not matched to a gene: 3. Germline V gene data show CDR1 as LGHDT and CDR2 as YNNKEL (reference sequence).

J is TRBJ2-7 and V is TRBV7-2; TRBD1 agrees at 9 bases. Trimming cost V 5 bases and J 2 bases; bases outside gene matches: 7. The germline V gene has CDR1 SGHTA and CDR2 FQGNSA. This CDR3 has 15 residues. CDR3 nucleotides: TGTGCCAGCAGCCTCTTACAGGGGGCCCCCTACGAGCAGTACTTC. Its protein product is CASSLLQGAPYEQYF.

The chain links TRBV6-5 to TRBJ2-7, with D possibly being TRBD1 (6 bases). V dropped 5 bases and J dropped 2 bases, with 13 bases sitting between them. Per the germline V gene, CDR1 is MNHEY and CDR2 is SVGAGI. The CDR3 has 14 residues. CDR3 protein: CASSNQGFAYEQYF. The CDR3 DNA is TGTGCCAGCAGTAATCAGGGGTTCGCCTACGAGCAGTACTTC.

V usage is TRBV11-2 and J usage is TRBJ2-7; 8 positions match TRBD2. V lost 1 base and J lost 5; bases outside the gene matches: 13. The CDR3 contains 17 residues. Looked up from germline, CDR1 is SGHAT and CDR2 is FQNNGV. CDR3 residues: CASSLARWTPGLDEQYF. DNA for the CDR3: TGTGCCAGCAGCTTAGCTAGGTGGACGCCGGGACTAGACGAGCAGTACTTC. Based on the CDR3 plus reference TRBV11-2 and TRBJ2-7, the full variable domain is EAGVAQSPRYKIIEKRQSVAFWCNPISGHATLYWYQQILGQGPKLLIQFQNNGVVDDSQLPKDRFSAERLKGVDSTLKIQPAKLEDSAVYLCASSLARWTPGLDEQYFGPGTRLTVT.

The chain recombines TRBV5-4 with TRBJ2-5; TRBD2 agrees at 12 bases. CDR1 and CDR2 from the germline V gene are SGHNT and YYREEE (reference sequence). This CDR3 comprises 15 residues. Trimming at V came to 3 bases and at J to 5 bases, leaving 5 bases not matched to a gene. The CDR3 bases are TGTGCCAGCAGCTCCCTAGCGGGAGGGTCGGAGACCCAGTACTTC. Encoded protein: CASSSLAGGSETQYF.

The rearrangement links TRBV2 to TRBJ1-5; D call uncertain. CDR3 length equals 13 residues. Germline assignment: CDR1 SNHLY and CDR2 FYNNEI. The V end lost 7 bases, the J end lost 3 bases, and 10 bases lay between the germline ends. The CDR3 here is CASNGFNNQPQHF. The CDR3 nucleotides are TGTGCCAGCAACGGGTTCAACAATCAGCCCCAGCATTTT.

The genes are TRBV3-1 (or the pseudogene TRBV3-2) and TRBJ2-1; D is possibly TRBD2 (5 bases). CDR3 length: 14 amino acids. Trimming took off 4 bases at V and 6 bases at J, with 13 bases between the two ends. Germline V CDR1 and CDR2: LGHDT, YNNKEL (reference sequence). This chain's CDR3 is CASSPLGHLNEQFF. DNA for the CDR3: TGTGCCAGCAGCCCACTAGGGCATCTCAATGAGCAGTTCTTC.

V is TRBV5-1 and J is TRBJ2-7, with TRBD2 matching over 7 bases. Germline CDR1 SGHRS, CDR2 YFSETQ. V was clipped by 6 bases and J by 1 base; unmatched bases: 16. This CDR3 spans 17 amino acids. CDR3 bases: TGCGCCAGCACCCTTCATCTAAGGGGCGGGGGATCCTACGAGCAGTACTTC. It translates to CASTLHLRGGGSYEQYF.

For the CDR3, the DNA is TGCGCCAGCAGCCCCGGGGCGGCCAGGGGGAGGAAGACCCAGTACTTC. Protein product: CASSPGAARGRKTQYF. The gene calls are TRBV4-1 and TRBJ2-5; weak D call: TRBD1 (7 bases). This CDR3 is built from 16 residues. V was clipped by 4 bases and J by 6 bases, with 21 bases between them. Germline V lookup: CDR1 MGHRA, CDR2 YSYEKL.

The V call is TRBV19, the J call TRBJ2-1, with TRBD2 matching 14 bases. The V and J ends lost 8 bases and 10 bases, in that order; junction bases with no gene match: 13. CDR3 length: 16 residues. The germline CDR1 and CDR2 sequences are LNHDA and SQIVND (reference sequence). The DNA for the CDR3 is TGTGCCAGTTGGGTCCAAGGACTAGCGGGAGGTGGGGAGCAGTTCTTC. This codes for CASWVQGLAGGGEQFF. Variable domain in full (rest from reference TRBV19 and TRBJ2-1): DGGITQSPKYLFRKEGQNVTLSCEQNLNHDAMYWYRQDPGQGLRLIYYSQIVNDFQKGDIAEGYSVSREKKESFPLTVTSAQKNPTAFYLCASWVQGLAGGGEQFFGPGTRLTVL.

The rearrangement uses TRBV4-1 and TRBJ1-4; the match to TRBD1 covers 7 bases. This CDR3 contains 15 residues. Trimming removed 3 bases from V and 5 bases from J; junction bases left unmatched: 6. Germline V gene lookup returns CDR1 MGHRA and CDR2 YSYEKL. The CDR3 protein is CASSQPRTGNEKLFF. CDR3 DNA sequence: TGCGCCAGCAGCCAGCCCCGGACAGGCAATGAAAAACTGTTTTTT.

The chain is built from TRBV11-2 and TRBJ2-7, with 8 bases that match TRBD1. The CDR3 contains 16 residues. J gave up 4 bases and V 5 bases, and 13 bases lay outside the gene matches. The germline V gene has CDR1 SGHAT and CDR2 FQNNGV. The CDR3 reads CASSPLARTGTYEQYF. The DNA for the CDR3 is TGTGCCAGCAGCCCGCTGGCCCGGACAGGGACATACGAGCAGTACTTC. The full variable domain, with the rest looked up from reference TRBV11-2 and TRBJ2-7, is EAGVAQSPRYKIIEKRQSVAFWCNPISGHATLYWYQQILGQGPKLLIQFQNNGVVDDSQLPKDRFSAERLKGVDSTLKIQPAKLEDSAVYLCASSPLARTGTYEQYFGPGTRLTVT.

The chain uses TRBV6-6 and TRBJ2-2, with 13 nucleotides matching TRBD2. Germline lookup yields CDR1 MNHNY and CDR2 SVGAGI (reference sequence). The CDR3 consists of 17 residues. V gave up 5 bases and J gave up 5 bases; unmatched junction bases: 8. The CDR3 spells CASSRTSGSLGTGELFF. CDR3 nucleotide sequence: TGTGCCAGCAGTCGGACTAGCGGGAGTCTGGGAACCGGGGAGCTGTTTTTT.

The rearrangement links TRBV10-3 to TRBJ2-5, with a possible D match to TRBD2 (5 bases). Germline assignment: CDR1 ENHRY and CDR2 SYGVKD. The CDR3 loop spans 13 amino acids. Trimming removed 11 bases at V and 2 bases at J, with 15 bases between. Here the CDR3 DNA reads TGTGCCGCCCAGCCGGGAATTCAAGAGACCCAGTACTTC. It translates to CAAQPGIQETQYF.

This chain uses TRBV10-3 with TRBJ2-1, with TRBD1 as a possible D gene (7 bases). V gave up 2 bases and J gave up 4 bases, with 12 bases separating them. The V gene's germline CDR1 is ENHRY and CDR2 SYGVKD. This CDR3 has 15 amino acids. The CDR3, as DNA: TGTGCCATCAGTGAGGGGACAGCGGGTTACAATGAGCAGTTCTTC. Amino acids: CAISEGTAGYNEQFF.

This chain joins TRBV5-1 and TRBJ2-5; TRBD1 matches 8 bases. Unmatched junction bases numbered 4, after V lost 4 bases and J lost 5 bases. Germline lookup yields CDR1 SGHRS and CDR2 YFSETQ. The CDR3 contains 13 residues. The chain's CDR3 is CASSPGGGETQYF. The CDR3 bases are TGCGCCAGCAGCCCAGGGGGCGGGGAGACCCAGTACTTC.

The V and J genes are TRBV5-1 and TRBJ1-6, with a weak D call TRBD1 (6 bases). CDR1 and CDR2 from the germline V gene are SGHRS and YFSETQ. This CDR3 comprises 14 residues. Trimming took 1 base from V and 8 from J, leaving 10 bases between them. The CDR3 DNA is TGCGCCAGCAGCTTGACAGGGTACGATTCACCCCTCCACTTT. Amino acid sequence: CASSLTGYDSPLHF.

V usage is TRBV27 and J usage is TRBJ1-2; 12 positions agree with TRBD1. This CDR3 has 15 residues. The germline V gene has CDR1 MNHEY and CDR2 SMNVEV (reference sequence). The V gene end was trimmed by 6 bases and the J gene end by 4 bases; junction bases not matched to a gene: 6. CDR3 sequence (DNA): TGTGCCAGCAGGGGACAGGGGGCGCGAGCCTATGGCTACACCTTC. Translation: CASRGQGARAYGYTF.

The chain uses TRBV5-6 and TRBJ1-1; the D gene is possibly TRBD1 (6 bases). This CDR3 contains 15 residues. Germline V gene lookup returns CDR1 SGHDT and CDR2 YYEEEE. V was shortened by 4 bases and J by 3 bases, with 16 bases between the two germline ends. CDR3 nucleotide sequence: TGTGCCAGCAGCGGGGACACAGGGTTGGACACTGAAGCTTTCTTT. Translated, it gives CASSGDTGLDTEAFF.

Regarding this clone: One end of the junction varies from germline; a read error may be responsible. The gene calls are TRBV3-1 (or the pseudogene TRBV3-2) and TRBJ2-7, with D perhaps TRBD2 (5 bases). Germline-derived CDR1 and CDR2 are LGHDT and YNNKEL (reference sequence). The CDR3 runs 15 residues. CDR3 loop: CASSPRGFGLGEVSF. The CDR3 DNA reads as TGTGCCAGCAGCCCCCGAGGCTTTGGCCTGGGAGAAGTCTCTTTC.

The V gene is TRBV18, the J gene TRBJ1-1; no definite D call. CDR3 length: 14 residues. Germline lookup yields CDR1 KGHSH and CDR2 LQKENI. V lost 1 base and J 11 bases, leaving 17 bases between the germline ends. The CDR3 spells CASSPLQTGEGAFF. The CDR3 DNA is TGTGCCAGCTCACCACTTCAAACCGGGGAAGGGGCTTTCTTT.

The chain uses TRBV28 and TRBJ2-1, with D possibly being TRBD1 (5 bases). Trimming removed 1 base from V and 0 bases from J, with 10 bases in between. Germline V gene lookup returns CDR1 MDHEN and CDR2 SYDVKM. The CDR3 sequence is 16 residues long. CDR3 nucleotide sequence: TGTGCCAGCAGTTTATACAGGCCCCCCTCCTACAATGAGCAGTTCTTC. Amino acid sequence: CASSLYRPPSYNEQFF.

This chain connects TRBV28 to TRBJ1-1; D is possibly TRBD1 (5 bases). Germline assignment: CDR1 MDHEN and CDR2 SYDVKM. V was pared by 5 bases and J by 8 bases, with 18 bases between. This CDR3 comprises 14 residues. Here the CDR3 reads CASSRGGGLREAFF. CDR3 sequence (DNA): TGTGCCAGCAGTCGGGGGGGAGGACTAAGGGAAGCTTTCTTT.